Here is one T cell receptor (beta chain) with its context. CDR1 is SGHNT and CDR2 is YYREEE in the germline V gene (reference sequence). Trimming left V 2 bases short and J 4 bases short, with 9 bases between. There are 14 residues in the CDR3. The data were taken from a study of tumor-infiltrating lymphocytes in localized non-small cell lung cancer. Sequencing was performed with immunoSEQ multiplex PCR; in TCRdb, only in-frame clones are kept and a portion is missing. The sample carries about 12,000 clones, 60% to 70% recorded once. The chain has TRBV5-4 and TRBJ2-2, with D possibly matching TRBD1 (6 bases). The TCR was taken from a human donor with non-small cell lung cancer. Sequencing was carried out using lung tumor tissue. The CDR3 here is CASSFQGFTGELFF. The CDR3 DNA sequence: TGTGCCAGCAGCTTCCAGGGGTTCACCGGGGAGCTGTTTTTT.